The 29 T cell receptor beta chains given below trace back to one sample, sequenced in a study of Ad26.COV2.S vaccination and SARS-CoV-2 variants (dated by TCRdb to 2020 to 2022). What the treatment or condition label conveys for this sample: some 19 received Ad26.COV2.S at low or high dose, single or two shots; several received placebo; per-sample allocation not given. Repertoires of vaccine and placebo recipients were sequenced from samples collected on day 63 after the first injection. The method behind the library was the immunoSEQ multiplex PCR assay. TCRdb stores this immuneACCESS table with in-frame sequences only. Part of the clones is absent; in the studies checked, under half of the shortfall reflects unresolved V genes, and no reason is known for the rest. The sample data list under 500,000 clones, and about 92% of these were observed just once. The top ten clonotypes cover over 1.5% of the sample.

The sample consisted of peripheral blood, taken in a trial of Ad26.COV2.S vaccine versus placebo. These receptors were collected from a person aged 18-60 years who received the Ad26.COV2.S COVID-19 vaccine or a placebo.

This clone has a count of ten or more. This CDR3 is also generated by other DNA sequences in the sample. The V call is TRBV27, the J call TRBJ2-7; the D call may be TRBD1 or TRBD2 (5 bases each). The V end was cut by 5 bases, the J end by 3 bases, with 8 bases between. The CDR3 totals 12 residues. Germline values: CDR1 MNHEY, CDR2 SMNVEV (reference sequence). For the CDR3, the DNA is TGTGCCAGCAGTCCAGGGAGCTACGAGCAGTACTTC. The encoded protein is CASSPGSYEQYF.

V and J are TRBV19 and TRBJ1-5; the D is unclear. The germline CDR1 and CDR2 sequences are LNHDA and SQIVND (reference sequence). The V and J ends lost 1 base and 0 bases respectively, with 13 bases between them. The CDR3 has 17 amino acids. The CDR3 region has the DNA TGTGCCAGTAGTATAGGCCCCGCGTTCCTTAGCAATCAGCCCCAGCATTTT. It yields the protein CASSIGPAFLSNQPQHF.

The V and J genes are TRBV3-1 (or the pseudogene TRBV3-2) and TRBJ2-5, with 10 bases identical to TRBD2. Germline V gene lookup returns CDR1 LGHDT and CDR2 YNNKEL (reference sequence). The CDR3 extends over 15 amino acids. After removal of 4 bases from V and 5 bases from J, the junction contained 7 bases not matched to a gene. CDR3 nucleotide sequence: TGTGCCAGCAGCCCGGGACTAGCGCGAGGCGAGACCCAGTACTTC. It specifies CASSPGLARGETQYF.

The chain employs TRBV7-2 and TRBJ2-2, with D possibly TRBD2 on 5 matching bases. Germline V gene sequence: CDR1 SGHTA, CDR2 FQGNSA. With 1 base removed from V and 7 bases from J, the gap between germline ends came to 13 bases. The CDR3 contains 15 residues. The DNA of the CDR3 is TGTGCCAGCAGCTTAGTTCCTGCTAGCCACGGGGAGCTGTTTTTT. Amino acid sequence: CASSLVPASHGELFF.

The J gene is TRBJ2-7, the V gene TRBV28; D gene ambiguous. Germline values: CDR1 MDHEN, CDR2 SYDVKM. The CDR3 has 12 amino acids. V was shortened by 2 bases and J by 12 bases, with 14 bases between the two germline ends. The CDR3 nucleotides are TGTGCCAGCAGTTTAGGGCGGATCTCTCCGTACTTC. Its translation is CASSLGRISPYF.

This rearrangement joins TRBV9 to TRBJ2-3; D remains unclear. The V and J ends lost 4 bases and 8 bases respectively, with 14 bases between them. The CDR3 consists of 13 residues. CDR1 and CDR2 (germline): SGDLS, YYNGEE. The CDR3: CASSLSELTTQYF. CDR3 nucleotides: TGTGCCAGCAGCCTAAGCGAGCTGACTACGCAGTATTTT.

This chain links TRBV5-1 with TRBJ2-7; possible D gene TRBD1, 5 bases. V gave up 3 bases and J gave up 7 bases, with 23 bases separating them. CDR1 and CDR2 from the germline V gene are SGHRS and YFSETQ. The CDR3 has 16 amino acids. The DNA of the CDR3 is TGCGCCAGCAGCTCCCGTCCAGCTGGACAAGCGATGGAGCAGTACTTC. It specifies CASSSRPAGQAMEQYF.

This chain connects TRBV27 to TRBJ2-7; 9 bases are a match to TRBD1. The CDR3 loop spans 18 amino acids. The ends lost 5 bases at V and 0 bases at J; junction bases unmatched: 14. Looked up from germline, CDR1 is MNHEY and CDR2 is SMNVEV (reference sequence). The DNA for the CDR3 is TGTGCCAGCAGTAAGTCCGGGACAGGGACCAGCCACTCCTACGAGCAGTACTTC. This gives the protein CASSKSGTGTSHSYEQYF.

J is TRBJ1-2 and V is TRBV4-3; no reliable D call. The CDR3 is 14 amino acids. V was trimmed by 0 bases and J by 1 base, leaving 6 bases between them. Germline V gene lookup returns CDR1 LGHNA and CDR2 YSLEER. Here the CDR3 reads CASSQEGINYGYTF. The CDR3 bases are TGCGCCAGCAGCCAAGAAGGCATTAACTATGGCTACACCTTC.

The CDR3 region has the DNA TGTGCCTGGGGTTGGGGGGTCGGCGGGGGTTATGAGCAGTTCTTC. Amino acid sequence: CAWGWGVGGGYEQFF. The chain has TRBV30 and TRBJ2-1; 7 bases are shared with TRBD2. The V gene end was trimmed by 5 bases and the J gene end by 8 bases; junction bases not matched to a gene: 15. Germline V gives CDR1 GTSNPN, CDR2 SVGIG (reference sequence). The CDR3 runs 15 residues.

This chain uses TRBV7-9 with TRBJ1-2; possible D gene TRBD1, 5 bases. The V and J ends lost 1 base and 4 bases respectively, with 13 bases between them. The CDR3 totals 15 residues. The V gene's germline CDR1 is SEHNR and CDR2 FQNEAQ (reference sequence). CDR3 nucleotide sequence: TGTGCCAGCAGCTTAGTTTTGGTAGGGGCCTATGGCTACACCTTC. Translated: CASSLVLVGAYGYTF.

The chain carries TRBV6-2 or TRBV6-3 and TRBJ2-7, with 8 nucleotides matching TRBD1. V lost 4 bases to trimming and J lost 2 bases; unmatched junction nucleotides: 10. The CDR3 contains 16 residues. Germline V lookup: CDR1 MNHEY, CDR2 SVGEGT. This chain's CDR3 is CASSLTRTGRTYEQYF. CDR3 DNA: TGTGCCAGCAGTTTGACCCGGACAGGGAGGACCTACGAGCAGTACTTC.

The sample holds a few counts of this clone. The J gene is TRBJ2-1, the V gene TRBV19; no clear D gene. V lost 6 bases and J lost 2, with 11 bases in between. This CDR3 spans 14 amino acids. Germline CDR1 and CDR2: LNHDA and SQIVND (reference sequence). CDR3 bases: TGTGCCAGTAGCCCGAAGGTACCCTACAATGAGCAGTTCTTC. Protein sequence: CASSPKVPYNEQFF.

The chain employs TRBV6-1 and TRBJ1-5; D gene unclear. Germline V lookup: CDR1 MNHNS, CDR2 SASEGT. V lost 1 base and J lost 0, with 7 bases in between. This CDR3 has 15 residues. The CDR3 reads CASSEVIGSNQPQHF. DNA for the CDR3: TGTGCCAGCAGTGAAGTGATTGGTAGCAATCAGCCCCAGCATTTT.

This sequence joins TRBV5-1 and TRBJ2-7, with 11 nucleotides matching TRBD2. This CDR3 has 14 amino acids. Germline V lookup: CDR1 SGHRS, CDR2 YFSETQ. The V segment lost 0 bases and the J segment 5 bases; nucleotides outside the gene matches: 1. The CDR3 loop is CASSLDSGGDEQYF. As DNA, the CDR3 is TGCGCCAGCAGCTTGGATAGCGGGGGGGACGAGCAGTACTTC.

The chain uses TRBV7-8 and TRBJ2-1; 15 nucleotides line up with TRBD2. The CDR3 is 20 residues long. V trimming: 4 bases; J trimming: 4 bases; junction bases outside the gene matches: 14. CDR1 SGHVS and CDR2 FQNEAQ come from the germline V gene. This CDR3 reads CASSYPRFTGTSGGYNEQFF. The DNA of the CDR3 is TGTGCCAGCAGCTACCCGAGGTTCACCGGGACTAGCGGGGGGTACAATGAGCAGTTCTTC.

V usage is TRBV6-5 and J usage is TRBJ1-2; D unresolved. Trimming left V 2 bases short and J 6 bases short, with 19 bases between. The CDR3 consists of 16 residues. The germline V gene encodes CDR1 MNHEY and CDR2 SVGAGI. This chain's CDR3 is CASSYQEPRGYNGYTF. Here the CDR3 DNA reads TGTGCCAGCAGTTACCAGGAGCCTCGGGGTTATAATGGCTACACCTTC.

The chain couples TRBV6-2 or TRBV6-3 to TRBJ2-7; 7 nucleotides line up with TRBD2. Germline CDR1 MNHEY, CDR2 SVGEGT. CDR3 length: 17 amino acids. Trimming took 1 base from V and 3 from J; bases not matched to a gene: 12. The CDR3 here is CASSYYPMAGDVYEQYF. The CDR3 region has the DNA TGTGCCAGCAGTTACTACCCGATGGCGGGGGATGTCTACGAGCAGTACTTC.

The V and J genes are TRBV5-1 and TRBJ1-2, with D possibly TRBD1 on 6 matching bases. The CDR3 length is 14 residues. Trimming pared 4 bases from V and 2 bases from J, leaving 12 bases between. Per the germline V gene, CDR1 is SGHRS and CDR2 is YFSETQ. The DNA for the CDR3 is TGCGCCAGCAGCCGAGGGACAACCAACTATGGCTACACCTTC. As protein: CASSRGTTNYGYTF. Full variable domain (missing parts from reference TRBV5-1 and TRBJ1-2): KAGVTQTPRYLIKTRGQQVTLSCSPISGHRSVSWYQQTPGQGLQFLFEYFSETQRNKGNFPGRFSGRQFSNSRSEMNVSTLELGDSALYLCASSRGTTNYGYTFGSGTRLTVV.

J is TRBJ2-7 and V is TRBV6-2 or TRBV6-3; possible D gene TRBD1, 5 bases. The V end lost 1 base, the J end lost 5 bases, and 15 bases lay between the germline ends. This CDR3 region has 15 residues. Germline CDR1 reads MNHEY; CDR2 reads SVGEGT. CDR3 bases: TGTGCCAGCAGTTACTACGACAGCTACTCGAACGAGCAGTACTTC. This encodes CASSYYDSYSNEQYF.

This rearrangement joins TRBV20-1 to TRBJ2-7; unclear D gene. Deletions cut 3 bases from V and 6 bases from J, with 9 bases between. This CDR3 has 11 amino acids. Looked up from germline, CDR1 is DFQATT and CDR2 is SNEGSKA (reference sequence). The CDR3 loop reads CSASILGEQYF. For the CDR3, the DNA is TGCAGTGCTAGTATCCTCGGCGAGCAGTACTTC.

This clone was found a few times. The chain has TRBV9 and TRBJ1-1, with D maybe TRBD1 (5 bases). From germline, CDR1 is SGDLS and CDR2 YYNGEE. This CDR3 comprises 14 residues. The ends were cut back, 3 bases at V and 1 base at J, with 10 bases in the middle. The CDR3 spells CASSAQASNTEAFF. The CDR3 DNA reads as TGTGCCAGCAGCGCACAGGCCTCGAACACTGAAGCTTTCTTT.

The chain uses TRBV4-3 and TRBJ2-4, with 7 nucleotides matching TRBD1. The CDR3 sequence is 15 residues long. Germline lookup yields CDR1 LGHNA and CDR2 YSLEER. The J segment lost 7 bases and the V segment lost 0 bases, leaving 6 bases of the junction unmatched. The CDR3 nucleotides are TGCGCCAGCAGCCAAGAATGGACAGGACGGAACATTCAGTACTTC. It encodes CASSQEWTGRNIQYF.

This sequence joins TRBV5-6 and TRBJ1-2, with D hard to call. The CDR3 spans 15 residues. V lost 1 base and J lost 1, with 11 bases in between. Germline assignment: CDR1 SGHDT and CDR2 YYEEEE. This CDR3 is CASSLLTESNYGYTF. DNA for the CDR3: TGTGCCAGCAGCTTGCTTACAGAAAGTAACTATGGCTACACCTTC.

As concerns this clone: One end of the junction fails to match germline, which may point to a read error. The chain is built from TRBV19 and TRBJ2-3; 10 bases are a match to TRBD1. Looked up from germline, CDR1 is LNHDA and CDR2 is SQIVND (reference sequence). The CDR3 sequence is 13 residues long. CDR3 sequence: CASSIGRQGAPNF. CDR3 in DNA: TGTGCCAGTAGTATAGGCCGACAGGGGGCCCCAAATTTT.

J is TRBJ2-7 and V is TRBV28; D unclear. The germline V and J ends were trimmed by 3 bases and 2 bases, with 14 bases remaining between them. The CDR3 is 15 amino acids. Germline-derived CDR1 and CDR2 are MDHEN and SYDVKM. The CDR3 sequence: CASSFALSLAYEQYF. CDR3 DNA: TGTGCCAGCAGTTTCGCGTTGTCGCTGGCCTACGAGCAGTACTTC.

The J gene is TRBJ2-7, the V gene TRBV6-5; D perhaps matches TRBD1 (5 bases). CDR3 length: 14 residues. V lost 10 bases, J lost 2 bases, and 18 bases lay in between. Germline loops: CDR1 MNHEY, CDR2 SVGAGI. The CDR3 region is CATFEGVFTYEQYF. The CDR3 coding sequence is TGTGCCACCTTCGAAGGGGTTTTCACCTACGAGCAGTACTTC.

The rearrangement links TRBV11-2 to TRBJ1-1; weak D call: TRBD1 (6 bases). With 5 bases removed from V and 5 bases from J, the gap between germline ends came to 12 bases. Per the germline V gene, CDR1 is SGHAT and CDR2 is FQNNGV. The CDR3 extends over 13 amino acids. The CDR3 DNA sequence: TGTGCCAGCAGCCCGCAGGGGTTTACTGAAGCTTTCTTT. Translated: CASSPQGFTEAFF.

The V and J genes are TRBV24-1 and TRBJ2-7, with a weak D call TRBD1 (5 bases). Trimming removed 1 base at V and 3 bases at J, with 12 bases between. The CDR3 loop spans 15 amino acids. Germline V gene sequence: CDR1 KGHDR, CDR2 SFDVKD. DNA for the CDR3: TGTGCCACCAGTGATTTTTCCAGGGCAAACTACGAGCAGTACTTC. This encodes CATSDFSRANYEQYF.